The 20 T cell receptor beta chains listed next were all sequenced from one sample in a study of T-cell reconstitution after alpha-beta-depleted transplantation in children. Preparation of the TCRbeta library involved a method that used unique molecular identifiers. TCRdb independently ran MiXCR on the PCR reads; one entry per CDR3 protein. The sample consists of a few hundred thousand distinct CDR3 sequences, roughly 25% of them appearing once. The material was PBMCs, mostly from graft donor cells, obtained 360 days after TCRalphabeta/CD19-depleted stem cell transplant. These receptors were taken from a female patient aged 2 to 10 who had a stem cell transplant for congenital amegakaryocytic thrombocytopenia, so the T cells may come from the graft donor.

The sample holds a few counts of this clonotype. The CDR3 DNA is TGTGCCAGCAGCTCAGCGACTAGCGGGGGGGAAGAGACCCAGTACTTC. Translation: CASSSATSGGEETQYF. This rearrangement joins TRBV28 to TRBJ2-5; 14 nucleotides line up with TRBD2. Trimming at V came to 6 bases and at J to 3 bases, leaving 6 bases not matched to a gene. This CDR3 is built from 16 residues. Germline V lookup: CDR1 MDHEN, CDR2 SYDVKM. Based on the CDR3 plus reference TRBV28 and TRBJ2-5, the full variable domain is DVKVTQSSRYLVKRTGEKVFLECVQDMDHENMFWYRQDPGLGLRLIYFSYDVKMKEKGDIPEGYSVSREKKERFSLILESASTNQTSMYLCASSSATSGGEETQYFGPGTRLLVL.

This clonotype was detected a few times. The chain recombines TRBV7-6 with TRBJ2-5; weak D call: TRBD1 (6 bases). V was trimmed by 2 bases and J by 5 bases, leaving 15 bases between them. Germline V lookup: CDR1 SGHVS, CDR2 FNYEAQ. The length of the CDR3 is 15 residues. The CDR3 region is CASSLTQGGVETQYF. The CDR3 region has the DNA TGTGCCAGCAGCTTAACACAGGGCGGAGTGGAGACCCAGTACTTC.

The CDR3 loop is CASSQTPGQGHQPQHF. CDR3 DNA: TGCGCCAGCAGCCAGACCCCGGGACAGGGGCATCAGCCCCAGCATTTT. The chain carries TRBV4-1 and TRBJ1-5, with TRBD1 matching over 10 bases. Germline loops: CDR1 MGHRA, CDR2 YSYEKL. CDR3 length: 16 amino acids. V trimming: 3 bases; J trimming: 5 bases; junction bases outside the gene matches: 7.

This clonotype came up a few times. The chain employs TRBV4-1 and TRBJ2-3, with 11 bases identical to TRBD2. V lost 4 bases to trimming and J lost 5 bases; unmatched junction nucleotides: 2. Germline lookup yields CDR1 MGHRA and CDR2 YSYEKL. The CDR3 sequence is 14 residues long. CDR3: CASSPSGGRDTQYF. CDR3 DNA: TGCGCCAGCAGCCCTAGCGGGGGGAGAGATACGCAGTATTTT.

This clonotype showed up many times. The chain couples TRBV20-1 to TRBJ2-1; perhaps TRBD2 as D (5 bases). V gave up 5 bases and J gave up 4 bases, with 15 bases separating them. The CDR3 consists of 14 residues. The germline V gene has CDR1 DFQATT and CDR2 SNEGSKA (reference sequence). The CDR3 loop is CSAGELLVYNEQFF. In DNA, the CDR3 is TGCAGTGCTGGGGAATTACTAGTTTACAATGAGCAGTTCTTC.

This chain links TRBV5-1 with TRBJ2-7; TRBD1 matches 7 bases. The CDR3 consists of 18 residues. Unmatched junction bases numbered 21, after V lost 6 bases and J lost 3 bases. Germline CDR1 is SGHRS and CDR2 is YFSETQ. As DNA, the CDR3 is TGCGCCAGCATTCTCCGGGACAGAGCGAAAAGAAACAGCTACGAGCAGTACTTC. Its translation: CASILRDRAKRNSYEQYF.

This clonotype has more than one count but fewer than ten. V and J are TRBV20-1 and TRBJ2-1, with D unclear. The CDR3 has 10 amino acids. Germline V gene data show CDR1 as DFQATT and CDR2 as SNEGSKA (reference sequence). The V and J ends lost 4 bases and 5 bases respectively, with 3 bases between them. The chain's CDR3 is CSAKDNEQFF. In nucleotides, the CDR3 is TGCAGTGCTAAGGACAATGAGCAGTTCTTC.

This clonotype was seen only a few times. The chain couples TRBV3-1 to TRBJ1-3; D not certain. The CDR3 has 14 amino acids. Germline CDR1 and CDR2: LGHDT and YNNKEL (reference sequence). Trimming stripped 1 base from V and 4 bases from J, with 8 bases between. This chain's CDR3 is CASSQGFYGNTIYF. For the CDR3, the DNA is TGTGCCAGCAGCCAAGGGTTTTACGGAAACACCATATATTTT.

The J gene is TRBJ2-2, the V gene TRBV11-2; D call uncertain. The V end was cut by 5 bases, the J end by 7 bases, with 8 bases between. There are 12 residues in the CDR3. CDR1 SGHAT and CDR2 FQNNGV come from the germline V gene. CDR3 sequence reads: CASSPQSGELFF. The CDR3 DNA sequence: TGTGCCAGCAGCCCACAAAGCGGGGAGCTGTTTTTT.

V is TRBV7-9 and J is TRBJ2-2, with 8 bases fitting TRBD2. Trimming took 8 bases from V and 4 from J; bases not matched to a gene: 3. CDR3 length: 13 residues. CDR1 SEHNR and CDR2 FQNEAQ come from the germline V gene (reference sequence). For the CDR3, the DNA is TGTGCCAGCGCGGGGGGAAGCACCGGGGAGCTGTTTTTT. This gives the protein CASAGGSTGELFF. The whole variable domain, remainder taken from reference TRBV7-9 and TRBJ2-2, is DTGVSQNPRHKITKRGQNVTFRCDPISEHNRLYWYRQTLGQGPEFLTYFQNEAQLEKSRLLSDRFSAERPKGSFSTLEIQRTEQGDSAMYLCASAGGSTGELFFGEGSRLTVL.

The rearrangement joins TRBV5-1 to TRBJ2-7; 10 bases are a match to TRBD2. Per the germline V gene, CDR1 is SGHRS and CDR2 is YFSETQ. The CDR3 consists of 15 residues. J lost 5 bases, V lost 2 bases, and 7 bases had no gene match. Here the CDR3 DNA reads TGCGCCAGCAGCTTTATCACTAGCGGGACCGACGAGCAGTACTTC. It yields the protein CASSFITSGTDEQYF.

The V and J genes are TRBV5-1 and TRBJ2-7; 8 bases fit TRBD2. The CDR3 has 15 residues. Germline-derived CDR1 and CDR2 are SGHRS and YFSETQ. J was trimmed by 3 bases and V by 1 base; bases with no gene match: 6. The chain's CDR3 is CASSLLGTSDYEQYF. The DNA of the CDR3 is TGCGCCAGCAGCTTGTTGGGGACTAGTGACTACGAGCAGTACTTC.

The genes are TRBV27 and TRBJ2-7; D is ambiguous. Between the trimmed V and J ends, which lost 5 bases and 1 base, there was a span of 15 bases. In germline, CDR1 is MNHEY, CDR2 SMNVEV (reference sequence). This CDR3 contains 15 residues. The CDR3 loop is CASSLVASTSYEQYF. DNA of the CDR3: TGTGCCAGCAGTCTAGTAGCTTCTACATCCTACGAGCAGTACTTC.

CDR3 sequence reads: CASSLMPQSYEQYF. The CDR3 DNA sequence: TGTGCCAGCAGCTTAATGCCTCAGTCCTACGAGCAGTACTTC. The chain has TRBV7-2 and TRBJ2-7; no clear D gene. The V gene lost 2 bases and the J gene lost 1 base, with 9 bases spanning the gap. Germline V gives CDR1 SGHTA, CDR2 FQGNSA. The CDR3 is 14 residues long.

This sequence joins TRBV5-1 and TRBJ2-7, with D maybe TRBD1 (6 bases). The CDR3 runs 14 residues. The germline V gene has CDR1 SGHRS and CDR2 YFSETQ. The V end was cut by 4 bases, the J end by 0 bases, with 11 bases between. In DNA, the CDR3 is TGCGCCAGCAGCGGTGGACAGTTCTCCTACGAGCAGTACTTC. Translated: CASSGGQFSYEQYF.

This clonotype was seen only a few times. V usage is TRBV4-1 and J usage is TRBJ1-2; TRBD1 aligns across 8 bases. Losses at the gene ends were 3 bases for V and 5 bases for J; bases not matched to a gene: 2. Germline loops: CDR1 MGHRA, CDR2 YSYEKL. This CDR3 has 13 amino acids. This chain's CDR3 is CASSHGQGYGYTF. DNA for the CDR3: TGCGCCAGCAGCCACGGACAGGGATATGGCTACACCTTC.

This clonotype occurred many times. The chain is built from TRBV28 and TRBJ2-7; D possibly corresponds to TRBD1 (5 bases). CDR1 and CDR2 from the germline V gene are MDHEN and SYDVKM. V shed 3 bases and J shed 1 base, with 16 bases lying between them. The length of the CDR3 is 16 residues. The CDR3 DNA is TGTGCCAGCAGTTTGGGCAGGGCCCTTTTTTCCTACGAGCAGTACTTC. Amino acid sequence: CASSLGRALFSYEQYF.

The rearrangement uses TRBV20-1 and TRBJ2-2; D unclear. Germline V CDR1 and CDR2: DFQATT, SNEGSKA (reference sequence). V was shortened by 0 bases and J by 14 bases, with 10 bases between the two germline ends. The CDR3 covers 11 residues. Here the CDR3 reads CSARDLGTLFF. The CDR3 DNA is TGCAGTGCTAGAGATCTCGGAACCCTGTTTTTT.

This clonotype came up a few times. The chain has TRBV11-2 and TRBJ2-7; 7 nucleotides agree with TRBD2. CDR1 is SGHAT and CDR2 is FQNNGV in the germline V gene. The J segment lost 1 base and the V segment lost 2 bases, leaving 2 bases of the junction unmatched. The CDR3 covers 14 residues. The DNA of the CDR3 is TGTGCCAGCAGCTTAAGACTAGCTTCCTACGAGCAGTACTTC. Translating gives CASSLRLASYEQYF.

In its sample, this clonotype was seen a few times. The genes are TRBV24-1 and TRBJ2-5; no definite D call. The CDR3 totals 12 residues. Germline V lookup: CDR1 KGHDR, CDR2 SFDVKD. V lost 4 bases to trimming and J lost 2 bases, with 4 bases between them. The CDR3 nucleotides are TGTGCCACCAGTGAAGGGCAAGAGACCCAGTACTTC. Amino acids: CATSEGQETQYF.